The clone carrying this T cell receptor beta chain was seen ten or more times. Amplifying from RNA transcripts, the study obtained TCR beta CDR3 regions. In the first round, RT-PCR was carried out with HTBI primers, and a multiplex PCR formed the second round. One entry per CDR3 protein, called by TCRdb with MiXCR from the multiplex PCR reads. The data contain hundreds of thousands of distinct CDR3 sequences, 22% of them singletons. This sample stems from a study of Graves' ophthalmopathy and Graves' hyperthyroidism. V lost 10 bases to trimming and J lost 5 bases; unmatched junction nucleotides: 6. Germline V gives CDR1 ENHRY, CDR2 SYGVKD. This CDR3 contains 13 residues. Stable hyperthyroidism denotes an absence of ophthalmopathy throughout 18 months of follow-up.

This chain uses TRBV10-3 with TRBJ2-7, with 12 nucleotides matching TRBD2. The sequencing input was peripheral blood. The receptor's source is a woman between 18 and 30 years old with stable Graves' hyperthyroidism. Some clones in this sample may be carry-over from other donors' samples. CDR3 sequence (DNA): TGTGCCACCGAACTAGCGGGAGGCAACGAGCAGTACTTC. This gives the protein CATELAGGNEQYF.